What follows are 17 T cell receptor beta chains derived from one specimen sequenced in a study of cytomegalovirus exposure and HLA in healthy donors. The PCR employed 60 Vbeta primers together with 13 Jbeta primers. TCRdb's table, derived via immunoSEQ multiplex PCR, lists solely in-frame clones and lacks some. Of 150,000 to 200,000 clones listed, 70% to 85% are singletons. The sample taken for sequencing was PBMCs. These receptors were collected from a male donor in good health and CMV-seronegative.

This clone showed up just a few times. The chain has TRBV5-6 and TRBJ1-4; D is ambiguous. The CDR3 sequence is 15 residues long. Looked up from germline, CDR1 is SGHDT and CDR2 is YYEEEE. V lost 4 bases and J lost 4, with 14 bases in between. CDR3 in amino acids: CASSTTYGNNEKLFF. In DNA form, the CDR3 reads TGTGCCAGCAGCACAACGTACGGGAATAATGAAAAACTGTTTTTT.

The chain uses TRBV6-1 and TRBJ1-2; TRBD1 matches at 7 bases. Trimming took 3 bases from V and 7 from J; bases not matched to a gene: 20. The CDR3 has 18 amino acids. CDR1 is MNHNS, CDR2 SASEGT, per germline. The DNA for the CDR3 is TGTGCCAGCAGTGACCGACGACAGGGTGGTGGGACAATTGCTGGCTACACCTTC. This codes for CASSDRRQGGGTIAGYTF.

The chain carries TRBV11-2 and TRBJ2-7; the D gene is possibly TRBD1 (6 bases). CDR3 length equals 13 residues. CDR1 SGHAT and CDR2 FQNNGV come from the germline V gene. With 5 bases removed from V and 3 bases from J, the gap between germline ends came to 11 bases. The CDR3, as DNA: TGTGCCAGCAGCCACGGGGACAACTACGAGCAGTACTTC. This codes for CASSHGDNYEQYF.

V usage is TRBV19 and J usage is TRBJ2-5; TRBD1 matches at 9 bases. V was clipped by 5 bases and J by 5 bases; unmatched bases: 6. Per the germline V gene, CDR1 is LNHDA and CDR2 is SQIVND (reference sequence). This CDR3 has 14 amino acids. The CDR3: CASSSGTGSETQYF. CDR3 coding DNA: TGTGCCAGTAGTTCGGGGACAGGGAGCGAGACCCAGTACTTC.

V gene TRBV5-1 combines with J gene TRBJ1-6; TRBD1 matches at 7 bases. Per germline, CDR1 SGHRS and CDR2 YFSETQ. Trimming at V came to 7 bases and at J to 0 bases, leaving 4 bases not matched to a gene. This CDR3 has 15 residues. CDR3 nucleotides: TGCGCCAGCGCGGGACAGAGCTCCTATAATTCACCCCTCCACTTT. This sequence encodes CASAGQSSYNSPLHF.

This clone occurred a few times. The chain couples TRBV6-6 to TRBJ1-4; no definite D call. The germline gives CDR1 MNHNY, CDR2 SVGAGI (reference sequence). The length of the CDR3 is 16 residues. V was pared by 2 bases and J by 0 bases, with 10 bases between. CDR3 amino acids: CASSYLPQATNEKLFF. In DNA form, the CDR3 reads TGTGCCAGCAGTTACCTTCCGCAGGCAACTAATGAAAAACTGTTTTTT.

The genes are TRBV21-1 and TRBJ2-7; the table's D call of TRBD2 was not tested on the DNA. TRBV21-1 is a pseudogene segment. CDR3 length: 15 residues. CDR3: CASSLKTSVVYEQYF. CDR3 in DNA: TGTGCCAGCAGCCTAAAGACTAGCGTCGTCTACGAGCAGTACTTC.

J is TRBJ1-1 and V is TRBV28; no firm D call. The CDR3 contains 11 residues. Germline CDR1 reads MDHEN; CDR2 reads SYDVKM. V shed 3 bases and J shed 9 bases, with 8 bases lying between them. In DNA form, the CDR3 reads TGTGCCAGCAGTTTCGAGGGAAAAGCTTTCTTT. This gives the protein CASSFEGKAFF.

This clone was detected only a few times. The rearrangement joins TRBV4-3 to TRBJ1-1; weak D call: TRBD1 (5 bases). Trimming left V 2 bases short and J 4 bases short, with 14 bases between. The V gene's germline CDR1 is LGHNA and CDR2 YSLEER. CDR3 size: 15 residues. The CDR3 DNA follows: TGCGCCAGCAGCCAACGGCCCACCCAGGGCACTGAAGCTTTCTTT. Its translation is CASSQRPTQGTEAFF.

The CDR3 nucleotides read TGTGCCAGCACCTCCAGGGGCAAAGAGACCCAGTACTTC. Translated: CASTSRGKETQYF. V is TRBV7-2 and J is TRBJ2-5, with D perhaps TRBD1 (6 bases). This CDR3 has 13 amino acids. Trimming cost V 7 bases and J 3 bases, with 12 bases left between them. The germline V gene encodes CDR1 SGHTA and CDR2 FQGNSA.

The chain employs TRBV5-1 and TRBJ1-5; 9 bases are shared with TRBD1. Per germline, CDR1 SGHRS and CDR2 YFSETQ. The J segment lost 5 bases and the V segment lost 4 bases, leaving 4 bases of the junction unmatched. This CDR3 is built from 14 residues. CDR3 in DNA: TGCGCCAGCAGCGTGACAGGGGGGGATCAGCCCCAGCATTTT. Its translation is CASSVTGGDQPQHF.

The rearrangement links TRBV6-6 to TRBJ1-2; D might be TRBD1 (6 bases). The CDR3 extends over 13 amino acids. Looked up from germline, CDR1 is MNHNY and CDR2 is SVGAGI (reference sequence). The CDR3 is CSSRGGQTYGYTF. CDR3 sequence (DNA): TGTTCCTCCAGGGGCGGCCAAACCTATGGCTACACCTTC.

This sequence joins TRBV2 and TRBJ2-5; 11 bases are a match to TRBD2. Looked up from germline, CDR1 is SNHLY and CDR2 is FYNNEI. Trimming took 5 bases from V and 5 from J; bases not matched to a gene: 4. This CDR3 has 14 residues. In DNA form, the CDR3 reads TGTGCCAGCAGTCTAGCGGGAGGAGAGGAGACCCAGTACTTC. This encodes CASSLAGGEETQYF.

The genes are TRBV7-9 and TRBJ1-2; 9 positions match TRBD1. After removal of 4 bases from V and 6 bases from J, the junction contained 9 bases not matched to a gene. Per germline, CDR1 SEHNR and CDR2 FQNEAQ (reference sequence). The CDR3 extends over 15 amino acids. DNA of the CDR3: TGTGCCAGCAGCTCGGCGGGGACAGGGCGGAATGGCTACACCTTC. Residues: CASSSAGTGRNGYTF.

This clone showed up just a few times. The CDR3 coding sequence is TGTGCCAGCAGTCCCTCCGGGACTAGCCTCTTGTGGCAGTACTTC. This translates into CASSPSGTSLLWQYF. The V and J genes are TRBV28 and TRBJ2-7, with TRBD2 matching 9 bases. Germline V gene data show CDR1 as MDHEN and CDR2 as SYDVKM. This CDR3 contains 15 residues. V was clipped by 5 bases and J by 9 bases; unmatched bases: 14. Full variable domain (missing parts from reference TRBV28 and TRBJ2-7): DVKVTQSSRYLVKRTGEKVFLECVQDMDHENMFWYRQDPGLGLRLIYFSYDVKMKEKGDIPEGYSVSREKKERFSLILESASTNQTSMYLCASSPSGTSLLWQYFGPGTRLTVT.

This sequence joins TRBV5-1 and TRBJ2-5; 7 positions match TRBD1. The CDR3 extends over 15 amino acids. CDR1 and CDR2 from the germline V gene are SGHRS and YFSETQ. J gave up 9 bases and V 4 bases, and 15 bases lay outside the gene matches. The CDR3 loop is CASSQRRAIQGAQYF. The DNA for the CDR3 is TGCGCCAGCAGCCAACGACGAGCCATCCAGGGGGCCCAGTACTTC.

This clone showed up just a few times. The chain couples TRBV29-1 to TRBJ2-5; D is undetermined. Germline loops: CDR1 SQVTM, CDR2 ANQGSEA. V gave up 3 bases and J gave up 3 bases, with 5 bases separating them. The CDR3 has 11 amino acids. The CDR3 loop is CSVDRKETQYF. CDR3 DNA: TGCAGCGTTGACAGGAAAGAGACCCAGTACTTC.